These 5 T cell receptor beta chains were all obtained from the same sample, sequenced in a study of blood T cell repertoires in COVID-19. TCRdb's table, derived via immunoSEQ multiplex PCR, lists solely in-frame clones and lacks some. The data hold fewer than 350,000 clones, with around 81% observed a single time. The sequenced material came from peripheral blood. The origin of the receptors is a woman aged 45-60 years with active or convalescent COVID-19.

CDR3 coding DNA: TGTGCCAGCAGTTCCGCTAGCGGGAGGAGGTACGAGCAGTACTTC. It codes for CASSSASGRRYEQYF. The chain couples TRBV28 to TRBJ2-7; TRBD2 agrees at 11 bases. This CDR3 has 15 residues. CDR1 and CDR2 from the germline V gene are MDHEN and SYDVKM. The junction had 6 bases not matched to a gene; V was cut back by 4 bases and J by 4 bases.

V usage is TRBV30 and J usage is TRBJ1-5, with 7 bases matching TRBD1. The germline CDR1 and CDR2 sequences are GTSNPN and SVGIG (reference sequence). V lost 0 bases, J lost 4 bases, and 0 bases stayed unmatched. The CDR3 loop spans 13 amino acids. DNA for the CDR3: TGTGCCTGGAGTGTACAGGGGAATCAGCCCCAGCATTTT. This gives the protein CAWSVQGNQPQHF.

The chain couples TRBV6-4 to TRBJ2-2, with 13 bases that match TRBD2. This CDR3 spans 17 amino acids. The V and J ends lost 3 bases and 4 bases, in that order; junction bases with no gene match: 5. Germline-derived CDR1 and CDR2 are MRHNA and SNTAGT. The CDR3 sequence: CASSELGLAGFTGELFF. The CDR3 region has the DNA TGTGCCAGCAGTGAGTTGGGACTAGCGGGGTTCACCGGGGAGCTGTTTTTT.

As DNA, the CDR3 is TGCAGCGTTAGGGTTGACAGCTATGGCTACACCTTC. Its protein product is CSVRVDSYGYTF. This chain joins TRBV29-1 and TRBJ1-2; TRBD1 is a possible D gene (5 bases). V shed 5 bases and J shed 4 bases, with 11 bases lying between them. Per germline, CDR1 SQVTM and CDR2 ANQGSEA. The CDR3 runs 12 residues.

In its sample, this clone was seen once. The rearrangement uses TRBV19 and TRBJ2-5, with a weak D call TRBD2 (6 bases). There are 21 residues in the CDR3. Per the germline V gene, CDR1 is LNHDA and CDR2 is SQIVND (reference sequence). The ends were cut back, 1 base at V and 0 bases at J, with 27 bases in the middle. CDR3 sequence: CASSIVARARGTLEYQETQYF. For the CDR3, the DNA is TGTGCCAGTAGTATAGTTGCTAGAGCGCGCGGGACTCTTGAGTACCAAGAGACCCAGTACTTC.